The 27 T cell receptor beta chains listed next were all sequenced from one sample in a study of patients and donors after allogeneic stem cell transplantation. TCRdb called the RT-PCR reads again in MiXCR, with one record for every CDR3 protein. The data contain about a million distinct CDR3 sequences, 18% of them singletons. Specimen: blood, either unsorted or a sorted T cell fraction (not recorded which). All receptors derive from a human donor who was either an allogeneic HSCT recipient or a stem cell or donor lymphocyte infusion donor (not recorded which). It is not recorded whose cells these are; they may come from a transplant donor.

This clonotype showed up just a few times. The rearrangement joins TRBV7-2 to TRBJ2-7; D is possibly TRBD2 (6 bases). From germline, CDR1 is SGHTA and CDR2 FQGNSA. The CDR3 spans 12 residues. V gave up 5 bases and J gave up 4 bases, with 9 bases separating them. The CDR3 bases are TGTGCCAGCAGCATACTAGCTTACGAGCAGTACTTC. Its protein is CASSILAYEQYF.

The rearrangement uses TRBV11-2 and TRBJ2-7; 11 bases line up with TRBD2. Trimming cost V 0 bases and J 5 bases; bases outside gene matches: 12. Germline V CDR1 and CDR2: SGHAT, FQNNGV. The CDR3 has 18 residues. CDR3 residues: CASSLEVLAGGMPHEQYF. In DNA, the CDR3 is TGTGCCAGCAGCTTAGAGGTTTTAGCGGGAGGGATGCCCCACGAGCAGTACTTC.

This clonotype occurred a few times. The rearrangement uses TRBV15 and TRBJ2-7, with D uncertain. Trimming shortened V by 1 base and J by 3 bases, and 10 bases separated the two germline ends. This CDR3 comprises 14 residues. CDR1 is LNHNV, CDR2 YYDKDF, per germline (reference sequence). Here the CDR3 reads CATSRGPGFYEQYF. Written as DNA, the CDR3 is TGTGCCACCAGCAGAGGTCCCGGTTTCTACGAGCAGTACTTC.

This clonotype came up a few times. The chain couples TRBV7-3 to TRBJ2-2; no clear D gene. Germline CDR1 reads SGHTA; CDR2 reads FQGTGA. This CDR3 region has 14 residues. The ends were cut back, 9 bases at V and 0 bases at J, with 11 bases in the middle. The CDR3 DNA follows: TGTGCCAGTCAGAAGGGAACGAACACCGGGGAGCTGTTTTTT. This codes for CASQKGTNTGELFF.

The chain couples TRBV6-1 to TRBJ1-5, with TRBD1 matching 7 bases. After removal of 2 bases from V and 5 bases from J, the junction contained 3 bases not matched to a gene. In germline, CDR1 is MNHNS, CDR2 SASEGT. This CDR3 is 14 amino acids long. CDR3: CASSERGLDQPQHF. CDR3 in DNA: TGTGCCAGCAGTGAAAGGGGGCTGGATCAGCCCCAGCATTTT.

This clonotype was detected only a few times. The genes are TRBV20-1 and TRBJ2-5; D is perhaps TRBD1 or TRBD2 (5 bases each). Trimming cost V 0 bases and J 4 bases, with 9 bases left between them. CDR1 DFQATT and CDR2 SNEGSKA come from the germline V gene (reference sequence). This CDR3 comprises 13 residues. The CDR3 bases are TGCAGTGCTAGAGACGGGACCCTAGAGACCCAGTACTTC. Residues: CSARDGTLETQYF.

There are a few counts of this clonotype. V usage is TRBV6-1 and J usage is TRBJ2-7; D uncertain. The CDR3 runs 11 residues. Germline CDR1 reads MNHNS; CDR2 reads SASEGT. The ends were cut back, 2 bases at V and 7 bases at J, with 6 bases in the middle. The CDR3 coding sequence is TGTGCCAGCAGTGAAAGTGGAGAGCAGTACTTC. Encoded protein: CASSESGEQYF.

The rearrangement joins TRBV4-3 to TRBJ1-6, with D possibly matching TRBD1 (5 bases). The V end was cut by 0 bases, the J end by 0 bases, with 18 bases between. The CDR3 consists of 20 residues. The germline CDR1 and CDR2 sequences are LGHNA and YSLEER. The CDR3: CASSQDLAAGRSSYNSPLHF. The CDR3 DNA reads TGCGCCAGCAGCCAAGATCTAGCTGCAGGGAGGAGCTCCTATAATTCACCCCTCCACTTT.

The chain links TRBV5-5 to TRBJ2-7; D gene ambiguous. Germline V gives CDR1 SGHKS, CDR2 YYEKEE (reference sequence). The V end was cut by 6 bases, the J end by 2 bases, with 9 bases between. This CDR3 has 12 residues. CDR3 amino acids: CASTAGTYEQYF. The CDR3 DNA reads as TGTGCCAGCACCGCAGGAACCTACGAGCAGTACTTC.

This clonotype came up many times. The chain joins TRBV7-7 to TRBJ2-2; D is unresolved. This CDR3 comprises 13 residues. V was clipped by 1 base and J by 7 bases, with 7 bases between them. Looked up from germline, CDR1 is SSHAT and CDR2 is FNYEAQ (reference sequence). CDR3 sequence (DNA): TGTGCCAGCAGCTTAGTCGGTGGCGGGGAGCTGTTTTTT. Translated, it gives CASSLVGGGELFF.

This clonotype has a handful of counts. V is TRBV7-9 and J is TRBJ1-2, with 10 bases aligning to TRBD1. Germline CDR1 is SEHNR and CDR2 is FQNEAQ (reference sequence). The length of the CDR3 is 16 residues. V lost 5 bases, J lost 3 bases, and 9 bases stayed unmatched. The CDR3 coding sequence is TGTGCCAGCAGCCCACTCGACAGGGGGCTAGACTATGGCTACACCTTC. Encoded protein: CASSPLDRGLDYGYTF. The full variable domain, completed using reference TRBV7-9 and TRBJ1-2, is DTGVSQNPRHKITKRGQNVTFRCDPISEHNRLYWYRQTLGQGPEFLTYFQNEAQLEKSRLLSDRFSAERPKGSFSTLEIQRTEQGDSAMYLCASSPLDRGLDYGYTFGSGTRLTVV.

Written as DNA, the CDR3 is TGTGCCAGTAGTGAGGCCCCGACGAACACCGGGGAGCTGTTTTTT. Its protein is CASSEAPTNTGELFF. The chain is built from TRBV19 and TRBJ2-2; D not resolved. Germline CDR1 LNHDA, CDR2 SQIVND (reference sequence). The CDR3 runs 15 residues. V lost 5 bases, J lost 0 bases, and 10 bases lay in between. The full variable domain, completed using reference TRBV19 and TRBJ2-2, is DGGITQSPKYLFRKEGQNVTLSCEQNLNHDAMYWYRQDPGQGLRLIYYSQIVNDFQKGDIAEGYSVSREKKESFPLTVTSAQKNPTAFYLCASSEAPTNTGELFFGEGSRLTVL.

The chain recombines TRBV27 with TRBJ1-1; D is uncertain. V was clipped by 4 bases and J by 4 bases, with 10 bases between them. The CDR3 length is 13 residues. The germline V gene encodes CDR1 MNHEY and CDR2 SMNVEV (reference sequence). In DNA form, the CDR3 reads TGTGCCAGCAGTTCGCAGACGGGCACTGAAGCTTTCTTT. Protein sequence: CASSSQTGTEAFF.

The V gene is TRBV14, the J gene TRBJ2-1, with D uncertain. Trimming pared 0 bases from V and 1 base from J, leaving 10 bases between. From germline, CDR1 is SGHDN and CDR2 FVKESK. This CDR3 spans 16 amino acids. The CDR3 reads CASSQDLSLSYNEQFF. The CDR3 region has the DNA TGTGCCAGCAGCCAAGATTTATCGTTGTCCTACAATGAGCAGTTCTTC. Full variable domain (missing parts from reference TRBV14 and TRBJ2-1): EAGVTQFPSHSVIEKGQTVTLRCDPISGHDNLYWYRRVMGKEIKFLLHFVKESKQDESGMPNNRFLAERTGGTYSTLKVQPAELEDSGVYFCASSQDLSLSYNEQFFGPGTRLTVL.

This clonotype was picked up many times. V and J are TRBV12-3 or TRBV12-4 and TRBJ1-5; 10 bases align to TRBD1. The CDR3 sequence is 14 residues long. After removal of 6 bases from V and 6 bases from J, the junction contained 5 bases not matched to a gene. The CDR3 DNA reads TGTGCCAGCAGCCCGGACAGGGGGGCTCAGCCCCAGCATTTT. Residues: CASSPDRGAQPQHF.

In its sample, this clonotype was seen many times. The chain combines TRBV29-1 with TRBJ2-2, with D unclear. CDR1 and CDR2 from the germline V gene are SQVTM and ANQGSEA. V was pared by 7 bases and J by 5 bases, with 8 bases between. The CDR3 totals 11 residues. The CDR3 region has the DNA TGCAGCGGGAGTTCGACCGGGGAGCTGTTTTTT. It translates to CSGSSTGELFF.

This chain connects TRBV6-2 or TRBV6-3 to TRBJ1-2; a weak D match, TRBD1 (5 bases). CDR3 size: 13 residues. V lost 2 bases and J lost 6, with 10 bases in between. The V gene's germline CDR1 is MNHEY and CDR2 SVGEGT. DNA of the CDR3: TGTGCCAGCAGTTACGAGGGGTTGGATGGCTACACCTTC. Translating gives CASSYEGLDGYTF.

This clonotype was seen ten or more times. CDR3 in amino acids: CASSFGRGGDQPQHF. CDR3 DNA sequence: TGTGCCAGCAGTTTCGGCAGGGGCGGAGATCAGCCCCAGCATTTT. The V call is TRBV12-3 or TRBV12-4, the J call TRBJ1-5; D may be TRBD1 (6 bases). V lost 3 bases and J lost 5, with 14 bases in between. This CDR3 is 15 amino acids long.

This clonotype was seen repeatedly, ten times or more. The V call is TRBV7-9, the J call TRBJ2-7; 8 bases fit TRBD1. There are 15 residues in the CDR3. After removal of 5 bases from V and 3 bases from J, the junction contained 9 bases not matched to a gene. Germline CDR1 and CDR2: SEHNR and FQNEAQ (reference sequence). The CDR3 loop reads CASSHSGTGNYEQYF. The CDR3 bases are TGTGCCAGCAGCCACTCAGGGACAGGAAACTACGAGCAGTACTTC.

Only a few counts were recorded for this clonotype. The V and J genes are TRBV5-1 and TRBJ2-7; D is ambiguous. CDR1 and CDR2 from the germline V gene are SGHRS and YFSETQ. CDR3 length: 12 amino acids. Trimming stripped 3 bases from V and 5 bases from J, with 9 bases between. CDR3 DNA sequence: TGCGCCAGCAGCTCGACGGTGAACGAGCAGTACTTC. Translation gives CASSSTVNEQYF.

This clonotype occurred a few times. This chain connects TRBV11-3 to TRBJ2-5; possible D gene TRBD1, 5 bases. V lost 1 base, J lost 2 bases, and 17 bases lay in between. Germline V gene lookup returns CDR1 SGHNT and CDR2 YENEEA. CDR3 length: 17 amino acids. The CDR3 loop reads CASSLVMGRVIQETQYF. The CDR3 nucleotides read TGTGCCAGCAGCTTAGTAATGGGCAGGGTCATTCAAGAGACCCAGTACTTC.

This clonotype was detected a few times. The gene calls are TRBV12-3 or TRBV12-4 and TRBJ2-5; 10 bases fit TRBD1. J was trimmed by 7 bases and V by 5 bases; bases with no gene match: 7. This CDR3 region has 14 residues. The CDR3 protein is CASSQLTGGGTQYF. The CDR3 bases are TGTGCCAGCAGTCAATTGACAGGGGGCGGGACCCAGTACTTC.

The V and J genes are TRBV10-3 and TRBJ2-3; TRBD1 or TRBD2 may be the D gene (5 bases each). Germline V gives CDR1 ENHRY, CDR2 SYGVKD. There are 19 residues in the CDR3. V shed 0 bases and J shed 2 bases, with 21 bases lying between them. CDR3 residues: CAISESTLGAIGNTDTQYF. The CDR3 DNA reads as TGTGCCATCAGTGAGTCGACTCTCGGGGCTATCGGGAACACAGATACGCAGTATTTT.

The chain carries TRBV4-1 and TRBJ2-1, with a possible D match to TRBD1 (5 bases). Germline CDR1 MGHRA, CDR2 YSYEKL. V lost 3 bases and J 10 bases, leaving 19 bases between the germline ends. The CDR3 has 15 amino acids. This chain's CDR3 is CASSQPTRGLREQFF. CDR3 in DNA: TGCGCCAGCAGCCAGCCTACAAGGGGCCTCAGGGAGCAGTTCTTC.

The sample holds many counts of this clonotype. This chain joins TRBV29-1 and TRBJ2-1; the match to TRBD2 covers 12 bases. Germline values: CDR1 SQVTM, CDR2 ANQGSEA. The ends lost 3 bases at V and 7 bases at J; junction bases unmatched: 1. The CDR3 is 13 amino acids. CDR3 region: CSVETSGSNEQFF. The CDR3, as DNA: TGCAGCGTTGAGACTAGCGGGAGTAATGAGCAGTTCTTC.

J is TRBJ2-1 and V is TRBV20-1, with TRBD2 matching over 8 bases. CDR1 and CDR2 from the germline V gene are DFQATT and SNEGSKA (reference sequence). The CDR3 is 13 amino acids. V was clipped by 7 bases and J by 1 base; unmatched bases: 3. The CDR3 DNA sequence: TGCAGTGGAGGCGGGAGGTCCTACAATGAGCAGTTCTTC. Translated: CSGGGRSYNEQFF.

This clonotype has only a few counts. V gene TRBV6-2 or TRBV6-3 combines with J gene TRBJ1-2; a weak D match, TRBD1 (5 bases). Looked up from germline, CDR1 is MNHEY and CDR2 is SVGEGT. CDR3 length: 13 residues. Between the trimmed V and J ends, which lost 8 bases and 0 bases, there was a span of 10 bases. CDR3 bases: TGTGCCAGCGATACAGGCCCTAACTATGGCTACACCTTC. Translated, it gives CASDTGPNYGYTF.